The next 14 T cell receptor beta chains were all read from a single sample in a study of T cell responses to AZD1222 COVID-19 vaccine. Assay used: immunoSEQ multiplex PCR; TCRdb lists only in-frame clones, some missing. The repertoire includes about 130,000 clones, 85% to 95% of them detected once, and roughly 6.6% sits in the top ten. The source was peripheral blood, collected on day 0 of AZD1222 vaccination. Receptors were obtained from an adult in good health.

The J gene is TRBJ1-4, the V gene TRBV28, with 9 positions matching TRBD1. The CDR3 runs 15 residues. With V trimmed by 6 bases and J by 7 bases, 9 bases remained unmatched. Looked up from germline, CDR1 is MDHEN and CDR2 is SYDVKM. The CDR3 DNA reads TGTGCCAGCAGAACCCGACAGGGGGGCTTTGAAAAACTGTTTTTT. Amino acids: CASRTRQGGFEKLFF.

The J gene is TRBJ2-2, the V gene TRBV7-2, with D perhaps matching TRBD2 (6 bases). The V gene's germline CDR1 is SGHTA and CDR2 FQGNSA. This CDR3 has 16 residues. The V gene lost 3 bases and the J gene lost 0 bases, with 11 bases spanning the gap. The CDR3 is CASSFLARSNTGELFF. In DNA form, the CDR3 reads TGTGCCAGCAGCTTTCTAGCGAGATCGAACACCGGGGAGCTGTTTTTT.

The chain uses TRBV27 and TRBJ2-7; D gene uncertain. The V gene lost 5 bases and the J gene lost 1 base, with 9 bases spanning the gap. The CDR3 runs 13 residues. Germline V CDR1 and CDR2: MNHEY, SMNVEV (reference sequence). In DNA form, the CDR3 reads TGTGCCAGCAGTATCGCCACTTCCTACGAGCAGTACTTC. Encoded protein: CASSIATSYEQYF.

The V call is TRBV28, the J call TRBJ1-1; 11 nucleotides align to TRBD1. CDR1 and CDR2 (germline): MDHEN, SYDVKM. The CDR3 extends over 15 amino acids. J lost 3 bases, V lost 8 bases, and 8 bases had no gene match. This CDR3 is CASRDRGIRDTEAFF. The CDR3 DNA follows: TGTGCCAGCCGGGACAGGGGGATCAGGGACACTGAAGCTTTCTTT.

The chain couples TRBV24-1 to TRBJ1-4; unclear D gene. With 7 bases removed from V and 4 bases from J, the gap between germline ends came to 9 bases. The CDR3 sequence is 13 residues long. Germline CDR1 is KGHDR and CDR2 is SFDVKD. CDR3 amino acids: CATSASFNEKLFF. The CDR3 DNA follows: TGTGCCACCAGCGCCAGCTTTAATGAAAAACTGTTTTTT.

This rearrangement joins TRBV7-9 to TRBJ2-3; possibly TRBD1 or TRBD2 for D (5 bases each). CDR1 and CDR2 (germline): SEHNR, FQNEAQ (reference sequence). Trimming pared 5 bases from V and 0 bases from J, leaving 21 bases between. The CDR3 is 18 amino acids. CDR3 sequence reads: CASSQGRDWGSSTDTQYF. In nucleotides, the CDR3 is TGTGCCAGCAGCCAGGGACGCGATTGGGGATCTAGCACAGATACGCAGTATTTT.

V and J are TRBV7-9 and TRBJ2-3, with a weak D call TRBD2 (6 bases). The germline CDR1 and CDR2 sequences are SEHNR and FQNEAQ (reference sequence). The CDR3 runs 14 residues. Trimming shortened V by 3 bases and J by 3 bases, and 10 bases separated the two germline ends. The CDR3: CASSLGRGTDTQYF. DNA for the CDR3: TGTGCCAGCAGCTTGGGCCGGGGGACAGATACGCAGTATTTT.

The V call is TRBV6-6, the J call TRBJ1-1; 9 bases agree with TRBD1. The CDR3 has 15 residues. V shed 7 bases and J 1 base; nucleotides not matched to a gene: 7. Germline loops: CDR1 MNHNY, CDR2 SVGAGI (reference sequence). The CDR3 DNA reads TGTGCCAGCACCCAGAGGGGACAGGGGAACACTGAAGCTTTCTTT. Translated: CASTQRGQGNTEAFF.

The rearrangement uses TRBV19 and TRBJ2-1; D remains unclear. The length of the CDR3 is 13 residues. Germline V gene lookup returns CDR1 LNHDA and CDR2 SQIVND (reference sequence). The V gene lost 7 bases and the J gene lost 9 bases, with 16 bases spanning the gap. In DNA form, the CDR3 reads TGTGCCAGTACCTATGCTTGGTCGGCTGAGCAGTTCTTC. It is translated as CASTYAWSAEQFF.

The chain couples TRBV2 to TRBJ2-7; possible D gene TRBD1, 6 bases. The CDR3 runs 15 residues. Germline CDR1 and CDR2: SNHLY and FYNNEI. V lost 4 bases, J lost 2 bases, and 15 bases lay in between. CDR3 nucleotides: TGTGCCAGCAGTGCTTTCGAAGACAGGCCCTACGAGCAGTACTTC. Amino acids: CASSAFEDRPYEQYF. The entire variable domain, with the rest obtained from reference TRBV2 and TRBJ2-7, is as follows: EPEVTQTPSHQVTQMGQEVILRCVPISNHLYFYWYRQILGQKVEFLVSFYNNEISEKSEIFDDQFSVERPDGSNFTLKIRSTKLEDSAMYFCASSAFEDRPYEQYFGPGTRLTVT.

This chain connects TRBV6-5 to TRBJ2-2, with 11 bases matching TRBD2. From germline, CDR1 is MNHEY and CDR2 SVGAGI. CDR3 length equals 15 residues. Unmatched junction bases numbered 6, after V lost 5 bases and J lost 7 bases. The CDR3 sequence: CASSTGLAAIGELFF. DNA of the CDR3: TGTGCCAGCAGTACGGGACTAGCGGCCATCGGGGAGCTGTTTTTT.

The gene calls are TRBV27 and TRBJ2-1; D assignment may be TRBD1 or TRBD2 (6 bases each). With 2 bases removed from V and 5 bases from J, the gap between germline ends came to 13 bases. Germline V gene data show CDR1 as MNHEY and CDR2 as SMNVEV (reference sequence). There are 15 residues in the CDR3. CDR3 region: CASSLRGTTNNEQFF. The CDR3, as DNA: TGTGCCAGCAGTTTACGGGGGACAACAAACAATGAGCAGTTCTTC.

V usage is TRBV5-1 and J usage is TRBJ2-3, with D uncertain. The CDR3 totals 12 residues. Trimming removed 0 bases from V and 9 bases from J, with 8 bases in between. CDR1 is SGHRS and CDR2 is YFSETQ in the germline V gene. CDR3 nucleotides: TGCGCCAGCAGCTTGGATCTAGACACGCAGTATTTT. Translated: CASSLDLDTQYF.

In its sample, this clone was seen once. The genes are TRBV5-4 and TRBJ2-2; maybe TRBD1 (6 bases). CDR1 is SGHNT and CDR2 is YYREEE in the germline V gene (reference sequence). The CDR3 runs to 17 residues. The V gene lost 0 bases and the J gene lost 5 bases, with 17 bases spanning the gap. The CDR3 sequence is CASSLAKIGGRTGELFF. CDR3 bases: TGTGCCAGCAGCTTGGCCAAGATAGGGGGAAGGACCGGGGAGCTGTTTTTT.